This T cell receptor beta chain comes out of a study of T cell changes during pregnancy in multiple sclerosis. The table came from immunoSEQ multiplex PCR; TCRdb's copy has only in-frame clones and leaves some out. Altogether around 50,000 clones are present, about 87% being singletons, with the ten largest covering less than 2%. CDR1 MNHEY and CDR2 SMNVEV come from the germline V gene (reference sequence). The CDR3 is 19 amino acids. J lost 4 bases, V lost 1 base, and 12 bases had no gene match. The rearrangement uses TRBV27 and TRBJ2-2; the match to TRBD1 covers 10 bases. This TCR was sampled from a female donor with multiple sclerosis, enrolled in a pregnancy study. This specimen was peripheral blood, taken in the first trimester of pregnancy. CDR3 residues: CASSLLGQGTVAGTGELFF. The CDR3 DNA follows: TGTGCCAGCAGTTTATTGGGACAGGGGACTGTAGCCGGCACCGGGGAGCTGTTTTTT.